The T cell receptor (beta chain) described here comes from a study of blood T cells in healthy people across ages. For the second PCR, which ran for roughly 6 to 11 cycles, a sample-barcoded 5' primer and a J-beta primer mix were used. One entry per CDR3 protein, called by TCRdb with MiXCR from the 5' RACE reads. The sample consists of a few hundred thousand distinct CDR3 sequences, about 29% of them appearing once. This sample also belongs to another study, concerning T cells of mothers and their children.

The clonotype comes from a boy younger than 10 in good health. The sequenced sample consisted of blood.

The CDR3 nucleotides are TGCGCCAGCAGCCTTCCACAGGGGGCGGGAGAGACCCAGTACTTC. Protein: CASSLPQGAGETQYF. The V call is TRBV5-1, the J call TRBJ2-5; 9 bases are a match to TRBD1. The CDR3 loop spans 15 amino acids. Trimming took 4 bases from V and 4 from J; bases not matched to a gene: 8. Germline CDR1 and CDR2: SGHRS and YFSETQ.